This paragraph covers one T cell receptor beta chain sequence. What it binds is not known. The sample comes from a study of shared clonotypes between healthy human individuals. Study-wide results and limits: In several donors, around 5% of naive CD4 clonotypes appeared in common.

The germline gives CDR1 SGHRS, CDR2 YFSETQ. The CDR3 totals 17 residues. Germline trimming cut 4 bases from V and 6 bases from J; bases unmatched to any gene: 11. Selected positively for CCR7 and CD45RO-negative, naive CD8 cells excluded terminally differentiated effector memory CD45RA+ cells. Researchers ran the assay at a deep level. TCRdb keeps only in-frame clones here, not all; method: immunoSEQ multiplex PCR. The data contain more than 2 million clones, roughly 95% of them singletons. The chain uses TRBV5-1 and TRBJ2-3; 13 bases match TRBD2. Sequenced input: naive CD8+ T cells from PBMCs. The origin of this receptor is a man aged 18 to 29 in good health. Some clones in this sample may be carry-over from other donors' samples. The DNA for the CDR3 is TGCGCCAGCAGCCCTGGACTAGCGGGAGTATTTTTTGATACGCAGTATTTT. This gives the protein CASSPGLAGVFFDTQYF.